This T cell receptor (beta chain) originates from a study of T cell repertoires in cytomegalovirus infection. Overall study: It was the public TCR beta signatures that indicated both CMV infection and matching HLA type. Points from the study as a whole: Public TCR beta family frequency separated CMV-and-HLA carriers, including in an independent cohort.

In regard to this clonotype: Antigen: not known.

A single record per CDR3 protein comes from TCRdb applying MiXCR to the reads. This sample has approximately 400,000 distinct CDR3 sequences, with roughly 31% found just once. This CDR3 is 16 amino acids long. V lost 2 bases, J lost 4 bases, and 17 bases lay in between. CDR1 is SGHTA, CDR2 FQGNSA, per germline. This sequence originates from a human donor in good health (CMV status not recorded). Some clones in this sample may be carry-over from other donors' samples. The material sequenced was PBMCs. The chain carries TRBV7-2 and TRBJ1-1, with no clear D. In DNA, the CDR3 is TGTGCCAGCAGCTTATTAAGTAGGTACGGGTTCACTGAAGCTTTCTTT. This codes for CASSLLSRYGFTEAFF.